This T cell receptor beta chain stems from a study of T cell responses to AZD1222 COVID-19 vaccine. Assay used: immunoSEQ multiplex PCR; TCRdb lists only in-frame clones, some missing. The sample has under 95,000 clones, 80% to 90% seen once. Study outcomes and limitations: Reportedly, nearly half of unique spike TCRs recognized epitopes outside B.1.351/B.1.1.7 mutations. Regions 160-218 and 743-854 dominated among vaccine-associated CD4 TCRs spanning spike. Following two doses of AZD1222, Spike-specific TCR breadth and depth rose.

Germline V lookup: CDR1 MNHNS, CDR2 SASEGT. The CDR3 has 14 amino acids. V lost 3 bases, J lost 10 bases, and 18 bases lay in between. Pooled samples include second doses given at about 4 or 12 weeks. On this clone itself: Its specificity is not known.

The V call is TRBV6-1, the J call TRBJ1-1; D perhaps matches TRBD1 (6 bases). The sequence was obtained from an adult who received the AZD1222 COVID-19 vaccine. This specimen consisted of peripheral blood, obtained 28 days after the second AZD1222 dose. The CDR3 here is CASSEGSGDIGAFF. CDR3 sequence (DNA): TGTGCCAGCAGTGAGGGGTCAGGGGATATCGGAGCTTTCTTT.